Each of the 25 T cell receptor beta chains below was sequenced from the same sample in a study of post-analysis software for immune sequencing data. Sequencing libraries made from TCR beta cDNA carried unique molecular identifiers. One entry per CDR3 protein results from TCRdb running MiXCR on the PCR reads. The profile shows fewer than 850,000 distinct CDR3 sequences, about half of them singletons. Regarding the study as a whole: The study found TRBV5-6, TRBV5-1 and TRBV20-1 among a few TRBV segments more frequent in patients than controls.

Their antigen targets remain unknown. Material: blood. The receptors were sampled from a girl under 18 with multiple sclerosis.

This chain links TRBV18 with TRBJ2-3; perhaps TRBD2 as D (6 bases). V was shortened by 2 bases and J by 10 bases, with 16 bases between the two germline ends. The CDR3 totals 14 residues. Germline V gene lookup returns CDR1 KGHSH and CDR2 LQKENI. CDR3 region: CASSPVVSREAQYF. CDR3 bases: TGTGCCAGCTCACCAGTCGTGTCGAGGGAGGCGCAGTATTTT.

This chain joins TRBV20-1 and TRBJ2-3, with 8 positions matching TRBD2. Germline CDR1 reads DFQATT; CDR2 reads SNEGSKA (reference sequence). The CDR3 totals 12 residues. The CDR3 here is CRGGEPTDTQYF. As DNA, the CDR3 is TGCCGGGGGGGGGAGCCCACAGATACGCAGTATTTT.

The rearrangement uses TRBV4-3 and TRBJ2-1; D uncertain. Germline V CDR1 and CDR2: LGHNA, YSLEER. This CDR3 is built from 16 residues. The V end was cut by 1 base, the J end by 10 bases, with 20 bases between. The CDR3 region has the DNA TGCGCCAGCAGCCAAGTCAGGCCCACGATCGCTAACGAGCAGTTCTTC. Translation gives CASSQVRPTIANEQFF.

The chain combines TRBV7-3 with TRBJ2-1, with 7 bases that match TRBD2. This CDR3 region has 17 residues. CDR1 is SGHTA and CDR2 is FQGTGA in the germline V gene. J gave up 2 bases and V 5 bases, and 12 bases lay outside the gene matches. CDR3 sequence (DNA): TGTGCCAGCAGCCCCGTGGGCGGGAGTAGCCCCTACAATGAGCAGTTCTTC. Translating it yields CASSPVGGSSPYNEQFF.

This rearrangement joins TRBV7-2 to TRBJ2-7; either TRBD1 or TRBD2 may supply D (6 bases each). Germline V gene data show CDR1 as SGHTA and CDR2 as FQGNSA. The CDR3 is 14 residues long. Trimming stripped 5 bases from V and 0 bases from J, with 11 bases between. CDR3 sequence: CASSEPGASYEQYF. The CDR3 region has the DNA TGTGCCAGCAGCGAGCCGGGGGCCTCCTACGAGCAGTACTTC.

The chain couples TRBV5-1 to TRBJ2-3; possible D gene TRBD1, 6 bases. The CDR3 runs to 14 residues. Trimming shortened V by 4 bases and J by 2 bases, and 11 bases separated the two germline ends. CDR1 SGHRS and CDR2 YFSETQ come from the germline V gene. CDR3 loop: CASSKDSPTDTQYF. For the CDR3, the DNA is TGCGCCAGCAGCAAGGACAGCCCCACAGATACGCAGTATTTT.

V is TRBV2 and J is TRBJ1-6; D possibly corresponds to TRBD1 (5 bases). The V end was cut by 4 bases, the J end by 9 bases, with 10 bases between. Germline CDR1 and CDR2: SNHLY and FYNNEI. CDR3 length: 13 residues. The CDR3 spells CASSAGPGSPLHF. In nucleotides, the CDR3 is TGTGCCAGCAGTGCAGGGCCCGGTTCACCCCTCCACTTT.

V usage is TRBV7-2 and J usage is TRBJ2-4; TRBD2 aligns across 7 bases. This CDR3 is 15 amino acids long. Germline-derived CDR1 and CDR2 are SGHTA and FQGNSA. V shed 5 bases, J shed 13 bases, and the junction held 17 bases outside the gene matches. The CDR3 protein is CASSRTGLVPYGQYF. Here the CDR3 DNA reads TGTGCCAGCAGCCGAACCGGACTAGTCCCCTACGGGCAGTACTTC.

The table lists this clonotype with a few counts. This chain links TRBV29-1 with TRBJ1-1, with 7 bases matching TRBD1. From germline, CDR1 is SQVTM and CDR2 ANQGSEA. V was pared by 5 bases and J by 4 bases, with 1 base of the junction left unmatched. This CDR3 contains 11 residues. The CDR3 reads CSVTGVTEAFF. CDR3 nucleotides: TGCAGCGTTACAGGGGTCACTGAAGCTTTCTTT.

CDR3 in amino acids: CASSYGRGGTTDTQYF. The DNA for the CDR3 is TGTGCCAGCAGTTACGGGAGGGGAGGGACCACAGATACGCAGTATTTT. The chain employs TRBV6-5 and TRBJ2-3; 7 bases line up with TRBD2. In germline, CDR1 is MNHEY, CDR2 SVGAGI. The CDR3 loop spans 16 amino acids. V lost 2 bases to trimming and J lost 2 bases; unmatched junction nucleotides: 7.

The chain combines TRBV11-3 with TRBJ2-2, with 9 bases that match TRBD1. The CDR3 sequence is 17 residues long. J was trimmed by 1 base and V by 1 base; bases with no gene match: 4. The V gene's germline CDR1 is SGHNT and CDR2 YENEEA. In DNA form, the CDR3 reads TGTGCCAGCAGCTTAGTATGGGGACAGGGGAACACCGGGGAGCTGTTTTTT. Protein: CASSLVWGQGNTGELFF.

This chain links TRBV12-3 or TRBV12-4 with TRBJ2-1, with TRBD2 identical over 10 bases. V was clipped by 4 bases and J by 8 bases; unmatched bases: 5. This CDR3 is built from 14 residues. The CDR3 is CASSWGLARDEQFF. The CDR3, as DNA: TGTGCCAGCAGTTGGGGACTAGCGAGAGATGAGCAGTTCTTC.

The CDR3 sequence: CATSRSPGLGSDFNYGYTF. The CDR3 DNA is TGTGCCACCAGCAGGAGCCCCGGTTTGGGTTCCGACTTTAACTATGGCTACACCTTC. The chain links TRBV15 to TRBJ1-2, with unresolved D. The CDR3 contains 19 residues. Germline lookup yields CDR1 LNHNV and CDR2 YYDKDF (reference sequence). V was trimmed by 3 bases and J by 1 base, leaving 24 bases between them.

This clonotype was found a few times. The chain has TRBV20-1 and TRBJ1-5, with D unresolved. Per germline, CDR1 DFQATT and CDR2 SNEGSKA (reference sequence). There are 15 residues in the CDR3. The ends were cut back, 3 bases at V and 6 bases at J, with 18 bases in the middle. DNA for the CDR3: TGCAGTGCTAGGGAGGCGACGGGAGCGCGTCAGCCCCAGCATTTT. Protein sequence: CSAREATGARQPQHF.

The table lists this clonotype with a few counts. The V gene is TRBV5-5, the J gene TRBJ1-2; D gene uncertain. This CDR3 has 15 residues. Deletions cut 4 bases from V and 2 bases from J, with 15 bases between. Germline-derived CDR1 and CDR2 are SGHKS and YYEKEE (reference sequence). CDR3 amino acids: CASSAATDANYGYTF. CDR3 coding DNA: TGTGCCAGCAGCGCGGCGACGGACGCAAACTATGGCTACACCTTC.

This clonotype was seen only a few times. The genes are TRBV4-2 and TRBJ2-7; the match to TRBD2 covers 8 bases. Losses at the gene ends were 0 bases for V and 3 bases for J; bases not matched to a gene: 7. In germline, CDR1 is LGHNA, CDR2 YNFKEQ. The CDR3 runs 16 residues. CDR3 in DNA: TGTGCCAGCAGCCAAGAACTAGCGGAGGGATACTACGAGCAGTACTTC. Protein sequence: CASSQELAEGYYEQYF.

This chain connects TRBV7-8 to TRBJ2-4; no clear D gene. Germline CDR1 is SGHVS and CDR2 is FQNEAQ. Trimming removed 5 bases at V and 13 bases at J, with 12 bases between. There are 11 residues in the CDR3. This CDR3 is CASSPRALQYF. Written as DNA, the CDR3 is TGTGCCAGCAGCCCACGAGCGCTCCAGTACTTC.

Concerning this clonotype: One end of the junction fails to match germline, which may point to a read error. The chain employs TRBV7-2 and TRBJ2-5, with D perhaps matching TRBD2 (6 bases). CDR1 and CDR2 from the germline V gene are SGHTA and FQGNSA. The CDR3 runs to 14 residues. Here the CDR3 reads CAGSLAARKETQYF. CDR3 DNA: TGTGCCGGCAGCTTAGCGGCCCGTAAAGAGACCCAGTACTTC.

The chain has TRBV29-1 and TRBJ2-7; the match to TRBD1 covers 9 bases. Unmatched junction bases numbered 4, after V lost 0 bases and J lost 4 bases. Germline loops: CDR1 SQVTM, CDR2 ANQGSEA. The CDR3 runs 14 residues. CDR3 sequence (DNA): TGCAGCGTTGAAGAGGTGGGACAGGGATACGAGCAGTACTTC. Translation: CSVEEVGQGYEQYF.

CDR3 sequence reads: CSVTGTARGYEQYF. In DNA, the CDR3 is TGCAGTGTTACAGGGACAGCGCGTGGCTACGAGCAGTACTTC. V is TRBV20-1 and J is TRBJ2-7, with TRBD1 identical over 7 bases. V shed 7 bases and J 3 bases; nucleotides not matched to a gene: 12. CDR1 and CDR2 (germline): DFQATT, SNEGSKA (reference sequence). CDR3 size: 14 residues.

This chain joins TRBV28 and TRBJ1-2, with a weak D call TRBD1 (6 bases). Per the germline V gene, CDR1 is MDHEN and CDR2 is SYDVKM. With 8 bases removed from V and 10 bases from J, the gap between germline ends came to 17 bases. The CDR3 is 12 amino acids. CDR3 coding DNA: TGTGCCAGCCTACAGGGAAAGGCGGACTACACCTTC. Translation: CASLQGKADYTF.

The V gene is TRBV29-1, the J gene TRBJ1-3; D gene unclear. Deletions cut 5 bases from V and 0 bases from J, with 2 bases between. CDR1 is SQVTM and CDR2 is ANQGSEA in the germline V gene. There are 11 residues in the CDR3. The chain's CDR3 is CSVYSGNTIYF. As DNA, the CDR3 is TGCAGCGTTTACTCTGGAAACACCATATATTTT.

V usage is TRBV25-1 and J usage is TRBJ2-3; 11 bases line up with TRBD1. CDR3 length: 13 amino acids. V trimming: 8 bases; J trimming: 6 bases; junction bases outside the gene matches: 4. Germline CDR1 and CDR2: MGHDK and SYGVNS. The CDR3 loop reads CASSDRGQDTQYF. The CDR3 nucleotides read TGTGCCAGCTCGGACAGGGGGCAGGATACGCAGTATTTT.

This clonotype turned up a few times. The chain carries TRBV2 and TRBJ2-5, with D maybe TRBD1 (5 bases). The CDR3 has 14 amino acids. CDR1 and CDR2 from the germline V gene are SNHLY and FYNNEI. V lost 4 bases and J 2 bases, leaving 11 bases between the germline ends. The CDR3 nucleotides are TGTGCCAGCAGTGGGCGAGACAGTCAAGAGACCCAGTACTTC. Encoded protein: CASSGRDSQETQYF.

This clonotype has just a few counts. This chain connects TRBV25-1 to TRBJ2-7; 10 positions agree with TRBD2. CDR3 size: 15 residues. CDR1 is MGHDK and CDR2 is SYGVNS in the germline V gene. The V segment lost 3 bases and the J segment 2 bases; nucleotides outside the gene matches: 4. In DNA, the CDR3 is TGTGCCAGCAGTGATACCGGGACTAGCGCCTACGAGCAGTACTTC. It specifies CASSDTGTSAYEQYF.